The 30 T cell receptor beta chains below come from one sample, sequenced in a study of blood T cell repertoires in COVID-19. TCRdb's copy holds only in-frame clones and misses some; the assay was immunoSEQ multiplex PCR. The sample lists some 300,000 clones, roughly 86% occurring once. The sample taken for sequencing was PBMCs or T cells enriched from blood (not recorded which). The source is a woman between 50 and 59 years old who had been exposed to COVID-19.

The chain employs TRBV5-6 and TRBJ1-4, with unresolved D. Per the germline V gene, CDR1 is SGHDT and CDR2 is YYEEEE. The CDR3 covers 15 residues. Trimming removed 3 bases from V and 0 bases from J, with 9 bases in between. This chain's CDR3 is CASSWPGSTNEKLFF. The CDR3 DNA sequence: TGTGCCAGCAGCTGGCCCGGGTCAACTAATGAAAAACTGTTTTTT.

The chain joins TRBV5-1 to TRBJ2-7; 13 bases are a match to TRBD2. Germline CDR1 reads SGHRS; CDR2 reads YFSETQ. The CDR3 consists of 15 residues. V shed 5 bases and J 0 bases; nucleotides not matched to a gene: 2. DNA of the CDR3: TGCGCCAGCAGTGGACTAGCGGGGGTCTCCTACGAGCAGTACTTC. Its translation is CASSGLAGVSYEQYF.

This clone was detected once. The CDR3 region has the DNA TGTGCCAGCAGGACATCAAGACAGGGGGCGCAGGGGGAGCAGTACTTC. Its protein product is CASRTSRQGAQGEQYF. The chain employs TRBV28 and TRBJ2-7; 10 nucleotides agree with TRBD1. Germline V gene data show CDR1 as MDHEN and CDR2 as SYDVKM. The CDR3 totals 16 residues. The J segment lost 7 bases and the V segment lost 6 bases, leaving 15 bases of the junction unmatched.

The chain couples TRBV12-3 or TRBV12-4 to TRBJ2-7; D might be TRBD1 (6 bases). V was trimmed by 7 bases and J by 3 bases, leaving 13 bases between them. The CDR3 loop spans 13 amino acids. The CDR3 nucleotides read TGTGCCAGCACTTCAACAGGGATCTACGAGCAGTACTTC. Translating gives CASTSTGIYEQYF.

CDR3 in DNA: TGTGCCAGCTCACCCTCGACTTTCTACGAGCAGTACTTC. Protein product: CASSPSTFYEQYF. This chain connects TRBV18 to TRBJ2-7; D gene ambiguous. V was pared by 3 bases and J by 3 bases, with 9 bases between. Per the germline V gene, CDR1 is KGHSH and CDR2 is LQKENI. There are 13 residues in the CDR3.

This chain connects TRBV5-1 to TRBJ2-7; 10 nucleotides match TRBD2. The CDR3 spans 16 residues. CDR1 SGHRS and CDR2 YFSETQ come from the germline V gene. The J segment lost 0 bases and the V segment lost 0 bases, leaving 3 bases of the junction unmatched. CDR3 region: CASSLGLAGHSYEQYF. Here the CDR3 DNA reads TGCGCCAGCAGCTTGGGACTAGCGGGTCACTCCTACGAGCAGTACTTC.

This sequence joins TRBV28 and TRBJ1-4, with D perhaps matching TRBD1 (6 bases). The CDR3 has 15 residues. Trimming removed 3 bases from V and 8 bases from J, with 16 bases in between. The germline V gene has CDR1 MDHEN and CDR2 SYDVKM. CDR3 coding DNA: TGTGCCAGCAGTTTGGGGGGGCGAGGGAGCGAAAAACTGTTTTTT. Its protein is CASSLGGRGSEKLFF.

This clone was recorded only once. The chain uses TRBV7-9 and TRBJ2-7, with 9 bases that match TRBD1. The germline CDR1 and CDR2 sequences are SEHNR and FQNEAQ (reference sequence). The CDR3 length is 17 residues. Losses at the gene ends were 5 bases for V and 5 bases for J; bases not matched to a gene: 16. CDR3 nucleotide sequence: TGTGCCAGCAGCGCCGCTAGGCGGGACAGGGTCTTCCACGAGCAGTACTTC. Its protein is CASSAARRDRVFHEQYF.

The chain joins TRBV5-1 to TRBJ2-1, with a weak D call TRBD1 (6 bases). The CDR3 is made up of 17 amino acids. Germline loops: CDR1 SGHRS, CDR2 YFSETQ. V dropped 4 bases and J dropped 10 bases, with 27 bases sitting between them. The CDR3 nucleotides read TGCGCCAGCAGCCCGTCCCGAACAGGGTTAATGTCTAACGAGCAGTTCTTC. As protein: CASSPSRTGLMSNEQFF.

The V gene is TRBV4-1, the J gene TRBJ1-2; no definite D call. Germline V gives CDR1 MGHRA, CDR2 YSYEKL. Trimming shortened V by 0 bases and J by 4 bases, and 18 bases separated the two germline ends. This CDR3 comprises 17 residues. DNA for the CDR3: TGCGCCAGCAGCCAAGACGTAGTGTCGGTTAGAGTCTATGGCTACACCTTC. It codes for CASSQDVVSVRVYGYTF.

V usage is TRBV5-5 and J usage is TRBJ1-5; tentatively, D is TRBD1 (6 bases). The CDR3 runs to 20 residues. The V gene lost 0 bases and the J gene lost 1 base, with 23 bases spanning the gap. The germline V gene encodes CDR1 SGHKS and CDR2 YYEKEE (reference sequence). The CDR3: CASSLGFGQGPHISNQPQHF. The CDR3 DNA reads TGTGCCAGCAGCTTGGGGTTCGGGCAGGGGCCACATATCAGCAATCAGCCCCAGCATTTT.

The rearrangement joins TRBV7-8 to TRBJ1-5, with D perhaps matching TRBD1 (5 bases). V lost 2 bases and J 0 bases, leaving 23 bases between the germline ends. This CDR3 has 20 residues. The germline gives CDR1 SGHVS, CDR2 FQNEAQ. The CDR3 protein is CASSLLPGLSPDHSNQPQHF. The CDR3 nucleotides read TGTGCCAGCAGCTTACTTCCGGGACTGTCCCCTGACCATAGCAATCAGCCCCAGCATTTT.

The rearrangement joins TRBV3-1 (or the pseudogene TRBV3-2) to TRBJ2-7; 7 nucleotides line up with TRBD1. The germline V gene encodes CDR1 LGHDT and CDR2 YNNKEL (reference sequence). The CDR3 is 17 amino acids. V lost 1 base, J lost 4 bases, and 13 bases stayed unmatched. CDR3 in DNA: TGTGCCAGCAGCCAAGGGGACGGGACAGTTAGGGGTTACGAGCAGTACTTC. Its protein is CASSQGDGTVRGYEQYF.

The chain uses TRBV27 and TRBJ2-7, with 10 bases fitting TRBD1. The V gene end was trimmed by 9 bases and the J gene end by 0 bases; junction bases not matched to a gene: 14. Germline assignment: CDR1 MNHEY and CDR2 SMNVEV (reference sequence). The CDR3 has 17 residues. DNA of the CDR3: TGTGCCAGTCGACCCCAAGAGACAGGGGGCGCCTCCTACGAGCAGTACTTC. This codes for CASRPQETGGASYEQYF.

The chain employs TRBV13 and TRBJ2-7; 7 bases map to TRBD2. With V trimmed by 5 bases and J by 4 bases, 8 bases remained unmatched. The CDR3 spans 14 residues. Germline V gene lookup returns CDR1 PRHDT and CDR2 FYEKMQ (reference sequence). The CDR3 DNA is TGTGCCAGCAGCCGCCTAGCGGTGTTGTACGAGCAGTACTTC. Translating it yields CASSRLAVLYEQYF.

The V and J genes are TRBV7-6 and TRBJ2-2; 13 bases align to TRBD2. CDR3 size: 15 residues. Germline CDR1 is SGHVS and CDR2 is FNYEAQ. The trim removed 5 bases at V and 6 bases at J, leaving 3 bases unmatched. The CDR3 coding sequence is TGTGCCAGCAGCCCAGGACTAGCGGGGGCCGGGGAGCTGTTTTTT. Its protein is CASSPGLAGAGELFF.

The J gene is TRBJ1-4, the V gene TRBV5-8, with a tentative D call TRBD1 (6 bases). V was clipped by 0 bases and J by 5 bases, with 11 bases between them. The germline V gene encodes CDR1 SGHTS and CDR2 YDEGEE. The CDR3 contains 15 residues. CDR3 sequence reads: CASSLAGGLNEKLFF. In nucleotides, the CDR3 is TGTGCCAGCAGCTTGGCCGGGGGGCTGAATGAAAAACTGTTTTTT.

The CDR3 loop reads CASSPGGDRGSPLHF. The CDR3, as DNA: TGTGCCAGCAGCCCAGGTGGGGACAGAGGCTCACCCCTCCACTTT. This chain joins TRBV11-3 and TRBJ1-6, with 7 positions matching TRBD1. The CDR3 length is 15 residues. Germline V gene sequence: CDR1 SGHNT, CDR2 YENEEA. Trimming cost V 5 bases and J 10 bases; bases outside gene matches: 11. The full variable domain, rest sourced from reference TRBV11-3 and TRBJ1-6, is EAGVVQSPRYKIIEKKQPVAFWCNPISGHNTLYWYLQNLGQGPELLIRYENEEAVDDSQLPKDRFSAERLKGVDSTLKIQPAELGDSAVYLCASSPGGDRGSPLHFGNGTRLTVT.

The gene calls are TRBV13 and TRBJ2-3, with D tentatively TRBD2 (5 bases). The CDR3 totals 14 residues. V shed 2 bases and J shed 2 bases, with 8 bases lying between them. Per the germline V gene, CDR1 is PRHDT and CDR2 is FYEKMQ (reference sequence). As DNA, the CDR3 is TGTGCCAGCAGCTTATACGGGGTCACAGATACGCAGTATTTT. It is translated as CASSLYGVTDTQYF.

The chain is built from TRBV3-1 (or the pseudogene TRBV3-2) and TRBJ2-4; D ambiguous. Germline V gene sequence: CDR1 LGHDT, CDR2 YNNKEL (reference sequence). V lost 0 bases, J lost 0 bases, and 9 bases lay in between. The CDR3 spans 16 residues. CDR3 sequence (DNA): TGTGCCAGCAGCCAAGATGTAAATCTAGCCAAAAACATTCAGTACTTC. Amino acid sequence: CASSQDVNLAKNIQYF.

The chain recombines TRBV29-1 with TRBJ2-2; possibly TRBD2 for D (6 bases). V shed 3 bases and J shed 5 bases, with 10 bases lying between them. The CDR3 spans 13 residues. Germline CDR1 and CDR2: SQVTM and ANQGSEA. The CDR3 here is CSVEGGATGELFF. As DNA, the CDR3 is TGCAGCGTTGAGGGCGGGGCGACCGGGGAGCTGTTTTTT.

About this clone itself: This specimen includes other DNA sequences encoding the same CDR3. The V gene is TRBV5-4, the J gene TRBJ1-6, with 8 positions matching TRBD1. Trimming removed 4 bases from V and 7 bases from J; junction bases left unmatched: 4. CDR3 length equals 14 residues. Germline CDR1 reads SGHNT; CDR2 reads YYREEE (reference sequence). CDR3 DNA: TGTGCCAGCAGCCTCGACAGGGGCAATTCACCCCTCCACTTT. This gives the protein CASSLDRGNSPLHF.

The rearrangement uses TRBV28 and TRBJ2-7; D is perhaps TRBD2 (6 bases). Germline-derived CDR1 and CDR2 are MDHEN and SYDVKM. V lost 7 bases to trimming and J lost 3 bases, with 16 bases between them. The CDR3 totals 14 residues. The CDR3 sequence is CASMTRDLNYEQYF. CDR3 sequence (DNA): TGTGCCAGCATGACCCGGGACTTGAACTACGAGCAGTACTTC.

The V gene is TRBV27, the J gene TRBJ1-4, with a possible D match to TRBD1 (5 bases). Trimming stripped 3 bases from V and 3 bases from J, with 17 bases between. The CDR3 covers 17 residues. The germline gives CDR1 MNHEY, CDR2 SMNVEV (reference sequence). CDR3 region: CASSLSPAGLANEKLFF. The CDR3 nucleotides are TGTGCCAGCAGTTTGAGCCCAGCGGGGCTGGCTAATGAAAAACTGTTTTTT.

V gene TRBV29-1 combines with J gene TRBJ1-2; 11 nucleotides align to TRBD1. The CDR3 length is 14 residues. With V trimmed by 6 bases and J by 4 bases, 7 bases remained unmatched. Germline lookup yields CDR1 SQVTM and CDR2 ANQGSEA. In nucleotides, the CDR3 is TGCAGCGTGCTTACCGGGACAGGGGGCTATGGCTACACCTTC. This codes for CSVLTGTGGYGYTF.

The chain carries TRBV6-1 and TRBJ2-7, with a possible D match to TRBD1 (6 bases). V lost 0 bases and J 4 bases, leaving 10 bases between the germline ends. The CDR3 spans 14 residues. Per the germline V gene, CDR1 is MNHNS and CDR2 is SASEGT. DNA for the CDR3: TGTGCCAGCAGTGAAGCGGGCAGGGGTTACGAGCAGTACTTC. Protein sequence: CASSEAGRGYEQYF.

The chain carries TRBV18 and TRBJ1-3; D possibly corresponds to TRBD1 (6 bases). The CDR3 runs 17 residues. Germline CDR1 KGHSH, CDR2 LQKENI. V lost 2 bases to trimming and J lost 7 bases, with 21 bases between them. In DNA, the CDR3 is TGTGCCAGCTCACCATTCAGGCCCAGGGGCGACGGGAACACCATATATTTT. It yields the protein CASSPFRPRGDGNTIYF.

The chain carries TRBV7-2 and TRBJ1-4, with a possible D match to TRBD1 (6 bases). The germline V gene has CDR1 SGHTA and CDR2 FQGNSA. The CDR3 is 14 amino acids. V was clipped by 1 base and J by 8 bases, with 11 bases between them. The CDR3 region is CASSLGGLDEKLFF. CDR3 DNA sequence: TGTGCCAGCAGCTTAGGGGGGCTTGACGAAAAACTGTTTTTT.

The sample holds one count of this clone. The rearrangement links TRBV5-8 to TRBJ2-5; perhaps TRBD1 as D (6 bases). Trimming stripped 0 bases from V and 5 bases from J, with 14 bases between. The CDR3 totals 15 residues. The germline V gene encodes CDR1 SGHTS and CDR2 YDEGEE. CDR3 nucleotides: TGTGCCAGCAGCTTGGCCAGGGGCGGGTATGAGACCCAGTACTTC. This encodes CASSLARGGYETQYF.

The V gene is TRBV4-2, the J gene TRBJ1-2, with TRBD1 matching over 9 bases. The CDR3 length is 15 residues. The germline gives CDR1 LGHNA, CDR2 YNFKEQ. With V trimmed by 0 bases and J by 4 bases, 3 bases remained unmatched. CDR3 in DNA: TGTGCCAGCAGCCAAGATCGGGACAGGGCCTATGGCTACACCTTC. Residues: CASSQDRDRAYGYTF.